This T cell receptor beta chain was sequenced during a study of T cell responses to AZD1222 COVID-19 vaccine. The data were produced by immunoSEQ multiplex PCR, yet TCRdb's version contains in-frame clones alone and is incomplete. The table has some 120,000 clones, around 92% seen once; the top ten hold roughly 4.1%. Germline values: CDR1 MNHEY, CDR2 SVGAGI. The CDR3 has 11 residues. The V and J ends lost 4 bases and 7 bases respectively, with 7 bases between them. J is TRBJ1-1 and V is TRBV6-5; no definite D call. The sequence came from an adult in good health. Source: peripheral blood, taken on day 0 of AZD1222 vaccination. CDR3 in DNA: TGTGCCAGCAGTTCGGGGATTGAAGCTTTCTTT. It translates to CASSSGIEAFF.